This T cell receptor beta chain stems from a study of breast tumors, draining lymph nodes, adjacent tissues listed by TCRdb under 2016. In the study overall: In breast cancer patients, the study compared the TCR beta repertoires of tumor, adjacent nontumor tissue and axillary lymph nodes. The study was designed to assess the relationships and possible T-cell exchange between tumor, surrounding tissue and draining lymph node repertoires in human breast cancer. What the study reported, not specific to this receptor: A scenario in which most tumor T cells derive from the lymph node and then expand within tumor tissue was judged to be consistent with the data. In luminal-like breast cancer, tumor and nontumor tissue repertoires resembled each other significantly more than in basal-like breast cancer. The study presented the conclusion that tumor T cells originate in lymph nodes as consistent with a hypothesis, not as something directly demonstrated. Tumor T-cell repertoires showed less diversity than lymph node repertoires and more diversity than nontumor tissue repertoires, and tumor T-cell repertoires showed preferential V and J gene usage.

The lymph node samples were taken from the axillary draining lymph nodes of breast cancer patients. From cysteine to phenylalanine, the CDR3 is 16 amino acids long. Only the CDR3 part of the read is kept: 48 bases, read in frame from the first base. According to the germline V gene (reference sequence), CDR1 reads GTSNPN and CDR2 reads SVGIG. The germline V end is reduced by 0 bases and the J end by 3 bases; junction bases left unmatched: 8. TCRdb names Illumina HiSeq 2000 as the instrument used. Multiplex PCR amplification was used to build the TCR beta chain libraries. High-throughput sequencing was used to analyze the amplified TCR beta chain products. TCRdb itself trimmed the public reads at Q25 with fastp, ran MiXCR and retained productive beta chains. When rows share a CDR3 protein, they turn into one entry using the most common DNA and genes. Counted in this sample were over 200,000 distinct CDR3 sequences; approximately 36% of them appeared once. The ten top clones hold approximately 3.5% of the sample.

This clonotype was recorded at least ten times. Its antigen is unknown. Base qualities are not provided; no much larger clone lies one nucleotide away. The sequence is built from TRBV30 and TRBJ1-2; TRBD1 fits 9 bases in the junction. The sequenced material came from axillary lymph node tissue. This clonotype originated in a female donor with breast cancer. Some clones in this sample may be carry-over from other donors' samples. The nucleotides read TGTGCCTGGAGTGTACGAAGGGACAGGGTAGACTATGGCTACACCTTC. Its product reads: CAWSVRRDRVDYGYTF.